Given below is one TCR beta chain in context. The antigen remains undetermined. The germline V and J ends were trimmed by 0 bases and 0 bases, with 6 bases remaining between them. The CDR3 is made up of 14 amino acids. Germline V gene data show CDR1 as SGHRS and CDR2 as YFSETQ. These data originate in a study of follicular helper T cells after annual influenza vaccination. Whole-study results and caveats: ICOS+CD38+ cTfh clonality change tracked circulating plasmablast frequency change.

Profiling relied on immunoSEQ multiplex PCR, and the TCRdb table lists in-frame clones only, not all of them. The sample lists 10,000 to 15,000 clones, approximately 78% occurring once. The time point here: 2014-2015 season, pre-vaccination. Sorted blood CD4 subsets were sequenced before and after adults received seasonal inactivated influenza vaccine. Community-dwelling subjects without influenza vaccination in the prior 6 months were enrolled. The V and J genes are TRBV5-1 and TRBJ1-2; D unclear. Sequenced here: CXCR5- memory CD4+ T cells sorted from blood, sampled on the day of influenza vaccination. The TCR sequence derives from an adult who received the influenza vaccine. CDR3 loop: CASSLAGANYGYTF. The CDR3 bases are TGCGCCAGCAGCTTGGCCGGGGCTAACTATGGCTACACCTTC.